Listed below are T cell receptor beta chains from one sample, sequenced in a study of STAT5B mutations in CD4+ large granular lymphocyte leukemia. Sequenced by immunoSEQ multiplex PCR; TCRdb stores in-frame clones only, minus some. This sample carries 20,000 or so clones, about 81% of them seen once, and the ten largest clones take around 13%. Input material: CD4+ T cells from blood buffy coats. All receptors derive from a human donor in good health. CDR3s include the opening cysteine and the closing phenylalanine or tryptophan. The D gene is left open where the match is weak. Size values are once, few and many counts, or a class for expanded clones, and some rows have none.

v_gene	abundance	d_gene	j_gene	CDR3aa	CDR3nt
TRBV6-5	-	-	TRBJ2-2	CASSPLTKNTGELFF	TGTGCCAGCAGCCCCCTTACTAAAAACACCGGGGAGCTGTTTTTT
TRBV19	-	-	TRBJ1-2	CASRESDRYGYTF	TGTGCCAGTAGGGAATCCGACAGATATGGCTACACCTTC
TRBV2	-	-	TRBJ2-3	CASSVLSDTDTQYF	TGTGCCAGCAGCGTTCTTAGCGACACAGATACGCAGTATTTT
TRBV7-7	-	-	TRBJ2-2	CASSPVDWGTGELFF	TGTGCCAGCAGCCCTGTCGATTGGGGCACCGGGGAGCTGTTTTTT
TRBV11-3	once	-	TRBJ1-1	CASSRGAEAFF	TGTGCCAGCAGTCGGGGGGCTGAAGCTTTCTTT
TRBV6-5	-	-	TRBJ1-2	CASRAEGFEYGYTF	TGTGCCAGCAGAGCCGAGGGATTCGAGTATGGCTACACCTTC
TRBV11-2	few	-	TRBJ2-7	CASSPQTSYEQYF	TGTGCCAGCAGCCCCCAGACTAGCTACGAGCAGTACTTC
TRBV20-1	-	-	TRBJ1-2	CSASQGFGYTF	TGCAGTGCTAGTCAGGGTTTCGGCTACACCTTC
TRBV11-1	-	-	TRBJ2-2	CASSFSGRLNTGELFF	TGTGCCAGCAGCTTTAGTGGGCGGCTGAACACCGGGGAGCTGTTTTTT
TRBV19	once	TRBD1	TRBJ2-6	CASNQDRSGANVLTF	TGTGCCAGTAACCAGGACAGGTCTGGGGCCAACGTCCTGACTTTC
TRBV7-6	-	-	TRBJ2-2	CASSPLGGAGGELFF	TGTGCCAGCAGCCCATTAGGGGGGGCAGGCGGGGAGCTGTTTTTT
TRBV15	-	-	TRBJ2-1	CATSRRSGSYNEQFF	TGTGCCACCAGCCGAAGAAGCGGCTCCTACAATGAGCAGTTCTTC
TRBV2	-	-	TRBJ1-5	CASSGGQGLGAQHF	TGTGCCAGCAGTGGAGGGCAGGGCTTAGGGGCCCAGCATTTT
TRBV7-7	once	-	TRBJ2-5	CASRRDSQETQYF	TGTGCCAGCAGGCGGGACTCACAAGAGACCCAGTACTTC
TRBV7-8	-	TRBD2	TRBJ2-1	CASSPTSGRAFPFF	TGTGCCAGCAGCCCTACTAGCGGGAGGGCCTTTCCATTCTTC
TRBV11-2	-	-	TRBJ2-7	CASSLSGTYEQYF	TGTGCCAGCAGCTTATCGGGGACCTACGAGCAGTACTTC
TRBV10-3	once	-	TRBJ2-1	CAISPDREQFF	TGTGCCATCAGTCCCGATCGAGAGCAGTTCTTC
TRBV6-4	-	TRBD2	TRBJ2-7	CASSPTSASYEQYF	TGTGCCAGCAGTCCAACTAGCGCGTCCTACGAGCAGTACTTC
TRBV29-1	-	TRBD1	TRBJ1-1	CSVPGRGARSTEAFF	TGCAGCGTTCCCGGCAGGGGGGCAAGGAGCACTGAAGCTTTCTTT
TRBV18	-	-	TRBJ1-3	CASSRDTSGNTIYF	TGTGCCAGCTCACGGGACACCTCTGGAAACACCATATATTTT
TRBV19	-	-	TRBJ1-1	CASSPLWDTEAFF	TGTGCCAGTAGTCCCCTTTGGGACACTGAAGCTTTCTTT
TRBV29-1	-	-	TRBJ1-2	CSVEDWRDYGYTF	TGCAGCGTGGAGGACTGGAGGGACTATGGCTACACCTTC
TRBV5-8	-	-	TRBJ2-1	CASSLVGEQFF	TGTGCCAGCAGCTTGGTTGGTGAGCAGTTCTTC
TRBV10-3	-	-	TRBJ1-2	CAIGGAGANYGYTF	TGTGCCATCGGGGGCGCTGGGGCTAACTATGGCTACACCTTC
TRBV19	-	-	TRBJ1-1	CASSIPGQVRTEAFF	TGTGCCAGTAGTATTCCGGGGCAGGTAAGGACTGAAGCTTTCTTT
TRBV10-3	few	-	TRBJ1-1	CAIKDGLNTEAFF	TGTGCCATCAAGGACGGTCTGAACACTGAAGCTTTCTTT
TRBV6-1	-	-	TRBJ1-3	CASGGAGNTIYF	TGTGCCAGCGGAGGGGCCGGAAACACCATATATTTT
TRBV2	-	TRBD1	TRBJ1-5	CASTRDSANQPQHF	TGTGCCAGCACCCGGGACAGTGCCAATCAGCCCCAGCATTTT